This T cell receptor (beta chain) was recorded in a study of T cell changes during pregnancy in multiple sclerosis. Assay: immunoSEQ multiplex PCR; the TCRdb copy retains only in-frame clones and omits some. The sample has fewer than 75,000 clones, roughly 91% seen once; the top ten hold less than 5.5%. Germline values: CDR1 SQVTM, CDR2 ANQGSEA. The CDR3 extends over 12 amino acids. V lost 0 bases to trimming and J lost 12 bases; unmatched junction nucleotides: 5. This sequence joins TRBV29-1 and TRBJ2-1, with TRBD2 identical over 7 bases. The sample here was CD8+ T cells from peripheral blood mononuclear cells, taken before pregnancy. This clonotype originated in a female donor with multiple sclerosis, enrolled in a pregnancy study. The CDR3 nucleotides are TGCAGCGTTGAAGATCCCGCGGGGGTGCAGTTCTTC. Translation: CSVEDPAGVQFF.